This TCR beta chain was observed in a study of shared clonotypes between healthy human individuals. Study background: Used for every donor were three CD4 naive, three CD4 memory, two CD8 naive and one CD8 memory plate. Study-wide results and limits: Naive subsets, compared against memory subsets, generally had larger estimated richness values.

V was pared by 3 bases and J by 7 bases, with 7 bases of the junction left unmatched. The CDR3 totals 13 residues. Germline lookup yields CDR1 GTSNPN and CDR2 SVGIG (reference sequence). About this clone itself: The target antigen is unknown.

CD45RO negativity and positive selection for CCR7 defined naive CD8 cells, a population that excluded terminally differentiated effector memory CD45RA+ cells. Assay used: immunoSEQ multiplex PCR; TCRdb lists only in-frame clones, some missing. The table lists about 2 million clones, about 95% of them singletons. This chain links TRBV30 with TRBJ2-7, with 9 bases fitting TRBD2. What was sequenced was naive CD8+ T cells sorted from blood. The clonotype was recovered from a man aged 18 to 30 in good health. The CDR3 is CAWSASGAEEQYF. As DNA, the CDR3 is TGTGCCTGGAGCGCTAGCGGGGCCGAAGAGCAGTACTTC.